The 20 T cell receptor beta chains below come from one sample, sequenced in a study of tumor and adjacent non-tumor tissue in lung cancer. TCRbeta libraries were built with three rounds of nested PCR, modified from ARM-PCR. TCRdb processed the multiplex PCR reads anew with MiXCR; each CDR3 protein has one entry. The table has 120,000 to 150,000 distinct CDR3 sequences, around 65% seen once. This sample's RNA came from whole unsorted tissue. Sequencing used lung tumor tissue. The receptors here all came from a man in his fifties or sixties with small cell lung cancer.

The sample holds a few counts of this clonotype. The genes are TRBV4-1 and TRBJ2-1, with D tentatively TRBD2 (7 bases). The CDR3 is made up of 19 amino acids. Germline CDR1 reads MGHRA; CDR2 reads YSYEKL. V was shortened by 1 base and J by 4 bases, with 23 bases between the two germline ends. The CDR3 region has the DNA TGCGCCAGCAGCCAAGCACAGGGTGTCAATGTAGCGGGTTACAATGAGCAGTTCTTC. Protein product: CASSQAQGVNVAGYNEQFF.

Concerning this clonotype itself: The junction departs from the called germline gene at one end, perhaps through a read error. The chain combines TRBV11-3 with TRBJ2-1, with D perhaps matching TRBD1 (6 bases). This CDR3 is 16 amino acids long. Germline V CDR1 and CDR2: SGHNT, YENEEA. The CDR3 nucleotides read TGTGCCAGCGGCTTGGACAGCAGACTTCATCACAATGAGCAGTTCTTC. Translating gives CASGLDSRLHHNEQFF.

The chain carries TRBV20-1 and TRBJ2-7; 8 bases align to TRBD1. This CDR3 comprises 13 residues. The junction had 12 bases not matched to a gene; V was cut back by 1 base and J by 13 bases. Germline V CDR1 and CDR2: DFQATT, SNEGSKA (reference sequence). CDR3 DNA: TGCAGTGCTAGAGGGACAGGGAGGTACGAGCGATACTTC. It is translated as CSARGTGRYERYF.

The chain uses TRBV28 and TRBJ2-7; 9 bases align to TRBD2. From germline, CDR1 is MDHEN and CDR2 SYDVKM. The CDR3 consists of 15 residues. V trimming: 4 bases; J trimming: 6 bases; junction bases outside the gene matches: 10. CDR3 DNA sequence: TGTGCCAGCAGTTCGGCTGCGGGAGGGCCAATCGAGCAGTACTTC. Amino acid sequence: CASSSAAGGPIEQYF.

This clonotype was found once. This chain links TRBV20-1 with TRBJ2-1, with no clear D. Germline loops: CDR1 DFQATT, CDR2 SNEGSKA (reference sequence). Trimming removed 3 bases from V and 8 bases from J, with 14 bases in between. There are 13 residues in the CDR3. The CDR3 protein is CSARGASIDEQFF. CDR3 in DNA: TGCAGTGCTAGGGGCGCGAGCATCGATGAGCAGTTCTTC.

This chain connects TRBV11-3 to TRBJ2-2; D is unclear. The germline V gene has CDR1 SGHNT and CDR2 YENEEA. The CDR3 runs 17 residues. With 5 bases removed from V and 7 bases from J, the gap between germline ends came to 23 bases. The CDR3 DNA is TGTGCCAGCAGCCCTCGTCGCGAGTCTGGTTTGGGCGGGGAGCTGTTTTTT. This sequence encodes CASSPRRESGLGGELFF.

This clonotype was observed a few times. J is TRBJ2-4 and V is TRBV6-6; no clear D. Germline V gene lookup returns CDR1 MNHNY and CDR2 SVGAGI (reference sequence). The CDR3 has 14 amino acids. V was trimmed by 3 bases and J by 6 bases, leaving 12 bases between them. The CDR3 nucleotides are TGTGCCAGCAGTTATGGTCAAGGTGTAAACATTCAGTACTTC. Its protein is CASSYGQGVNIQYF.

Concerning this clonotype itself: A much larger clonotype is one base distant, so this may be a read error. The chain joins TRBV29-1 to TRBJ2-3; TRBD2 is a possible D gene (5 bases). Germline V gives CDR1 SQVTM, CDR2 ANQGSEA. Deletions cut 6 bases from V and 6 bases from J, with 16 bases between. The CDR3 spans 13 residues. CDR3 sequence: CSVGVAISDTQYF. The CDR3 nucleotides read TGCAGCGTGGGAGTAGCGATCTCCGATACGCAGTATTTT.

As concerns this clonotype: A read error may explain this, as a much larger clone is one base away. The chain employs TRBV28 and TRBJ1-1; unclear D gene. Trimming stripped 7 bases from V and 1 base from J, with 13 bases between. From germline, CDR1 is MDHEN and CDR2 SYDVKM. The CDR3 is 14 amino acids. The CDR3 bases are TGTGCCAGCATCCCCCTAGTTACGAACACTGAAGCTTTCTTT. Encoded protein: CASIPLVTNTEAFF.

The chain carries TRBV29-1 and TRBJ2-1; 8 bases map to TRBD2. Germline loops: CDR1 SQVTM, CDR2 ANQGSEA. This CDR3 spans 12 amino acids. The CDR3 region is CGWTSILNEQFF. In DNA, the CDR3 is TGCGGCTGGACTAGCATTCTCAATGAGCAGTTCTTC.

The CDR3 bases are TGTGCCACCAGTGGTTTTTCCCGGGAGGGAACAGAGACCCAGTACTTC. Translation: CATSGFSREGTETQYF. The V and J genes are TRBV24-1 and TRBJ2-5; 8 nucleotides agree with TRBD2. The CDR3 loop spans 16 amino acids. Per germline, CDR1 KGHDR and CDR2 SFDVKD. The trim removed 5 bases at V and 4 bases at J, leaving 11 bases unmatched.

The chain recombines TRBV11-2 with TRBJ1-2; no clear D gene. CDR3 size: 14 residues. Trimming took 7 bases from V and 4 from J, leaving 16 bases between them. The germline CDR1 and CDR2 sequences are SGHAT and FQNNGV. The CDR3 DNA reads TGTGCCAGCACCACGGGGAGGTTGGGCTATGGCTACACCTTC. Translated, it gives CASTTGRLGYGYTF.

The rearrangement links TRBV5-1 to TRBJ1-4; TRBD1 matches 11 bases. There are 15 residues in the CDR3. V shed 3 bases and J 8 bases; nucleotides not matched to a gene: 6. Germline V gene lookup returns CDR1 SGHRS and CDR2 YFSETQ. CDR3 amino acids: CASSWGTGGGEKLFF. The CDR3 coding sequence is TGCGCCAGCAGCTGGGGGACAGGGGGAGGAGAAAAACTGTTTTTT.

This chain links TRBV6-1 with TRBJ1-2, with TRBD1 matching over 7 bases. Per germline, CDR1 MNHNS and CDR2 SASEGT. Trimming took 6 bases from V and 7 from J; bases not matched to a gene: 8. The CDR3 runs 13 residues. The chain's CDR3 is CASRQTSGGGYTF. CDR3 DNA: TGTGCCAGCAGACAAACCTCAGGGGGTGGCTACACCTTC.

In its sample, this clonotype is medium-sized. The chain employs TRBV20-1 and TRBJ2-3; 11 nucleotides line up with TRBD2. In germline, CDR1 is DFQATT, CDR2 SNEGSKA (reference sequence). This CDR3 comprises 15 residues. With 4 bases clipped from V and 0 bases from J, the junction kept 3 bases outside the gene matches. As DNA, the CDR3 is TGCAGTGCTACCCGGACTAGCGGGAGCACAGATACGCAGTATTTT. The encoded protein is CSATRTSGSTDTQYF.

As regards this clonotype: No conserved phenylalanine or tryptophan ends this CDR3, so it is likely a read error. The V call is TRBV12-3 or TRBV12-4, the J call TRBJ1-1; a possible D gene is TRBD1 (6 bases). Trimming shortened V by 1 base and J by 10 bases, and 10 bases separated the two germline ends. The CDR3 contains 12 residues. CDR3 nucleotide sequence: TGTGCCAGCAGTTTAGGGGCAGGGGTAGCTTTCTCT. Translation gives CASSLGAGVAFS.

For this clonotype: With a much larger clone just one base away, this may be a read error. The chain carries TRBV6-5 and TRBJ2-7, with a possible D match to TRBD1 (6 bases). The V end lost 7 bases, the J end lost 5 bases, and 15 bases lay between the germline ends. CDR3 length: 13 residues. The V gene's germline CDR1 is MNHEY and CDR2 SVGAGI. The CDR3 sequence is CASNRTVRDEQYF. In DNA form, the CDR3 reads TGTGCCAGCAATCGGACAGTTCGGGACGAGCAGTACTTC.

This clonotype appeared once. This may be a read error: a much more frequent sequence differs by one nucleotide. The J gene is TRBJ2-3, the V gene TRBV4-1; 13 nucleotides align to TRBD2. Trimming took 3 bases from V and 3 from J; bases not matched to a gene: 6. The CDR3 runs 17 residues. The germline CDR1 and CDR2 sequences are MGHRA and YSYEKL. The CDR3 is CASSHGLLAGGTDTQYF. The CDR3 nucleotides are TGCGCCAGCAGCCATGGGTTACTAGCGGGAGGGACAGATACGCAGTATTTT.

This clonotype came up a few times. The chain links TRBV5-6 to TRBJ2-2; 8 nucleotides align to TRBD2. Trimming removed 4 bases from V and 1 base from J; junction bases left unmatched: 9. This CDR3 contains 17 residues. Germline CDR1 reads SGHDT; CDR2 reads YYEEEE. CDR3 sequence (DNA): TGTGCCAGCAGCGATCTTCTAAGCGGGAGGAACACCGGGGAGCTGTTTTTT. Translation gives CASSDLLSGRNTGELFF. Supplemented by reference TRBV5-6 and TRBJ2-2, the full variable domain reads DAGVTQSPTHLIKTRGQQVTLRCSPKSGHDTVSWYQQALGQGPQFIFQYYEEEERQRGNFPDRFSGHQFPNYSSELNVNALLLGDSALYLCASSDLLSGRNTGELFFGEGSRLTVL.

Note on this clonotype: Its ends do not fully match the called genes, so a read error is possible. This rearrangement joins TRBV11-1 to TRBJ2-1; D unresolved. This CDR3 comprises 12 residues. The germline V gene encodes CDR1 SGHAT and CDR2 FQDESV (reference sequence). As DNA, the CDR3 is TGTGCCAACATCTCGGAAGATCTTGAGCGGTTCTTC. Protein: CANISEDLERFF.